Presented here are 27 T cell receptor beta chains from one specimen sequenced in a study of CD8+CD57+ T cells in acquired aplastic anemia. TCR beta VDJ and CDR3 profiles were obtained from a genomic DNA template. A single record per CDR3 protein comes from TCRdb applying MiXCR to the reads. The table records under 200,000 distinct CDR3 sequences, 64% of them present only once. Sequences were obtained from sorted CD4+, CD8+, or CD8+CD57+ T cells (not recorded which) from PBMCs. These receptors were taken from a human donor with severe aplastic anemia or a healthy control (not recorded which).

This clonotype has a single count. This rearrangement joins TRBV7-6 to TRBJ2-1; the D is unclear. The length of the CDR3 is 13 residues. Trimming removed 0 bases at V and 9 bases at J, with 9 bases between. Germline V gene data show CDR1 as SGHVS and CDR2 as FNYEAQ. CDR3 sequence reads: CASSLASYSEQFF. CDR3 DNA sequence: TGTGCCAGCAGCTTAGCGTCCTATAGTGAGCAGTTCTTC.

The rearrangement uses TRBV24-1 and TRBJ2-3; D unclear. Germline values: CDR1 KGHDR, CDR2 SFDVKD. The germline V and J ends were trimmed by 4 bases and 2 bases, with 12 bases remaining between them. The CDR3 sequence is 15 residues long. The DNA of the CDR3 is TGTGCCACCAGTGAGAGGCTTGGGGACACAGATACGCAGTATTTT. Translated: CATSERLGDTDTQYF.

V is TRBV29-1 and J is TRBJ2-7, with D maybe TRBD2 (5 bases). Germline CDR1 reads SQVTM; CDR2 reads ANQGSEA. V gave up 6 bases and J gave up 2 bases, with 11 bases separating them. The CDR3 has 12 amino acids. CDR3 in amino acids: CSVFVGTYEQYF. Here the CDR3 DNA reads TGCAGCGTCTTTGTCGGGACCTACGAGCAGTACTTC.

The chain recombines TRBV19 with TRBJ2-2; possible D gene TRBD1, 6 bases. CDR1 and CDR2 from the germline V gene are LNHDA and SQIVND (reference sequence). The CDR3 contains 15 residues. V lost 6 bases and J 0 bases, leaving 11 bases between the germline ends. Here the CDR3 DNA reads TGTGCCAGTAGACTACAGGGCGCGAACACCGGGGAGCTGTTTTTT. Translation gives CASRLQGANTGELFF.

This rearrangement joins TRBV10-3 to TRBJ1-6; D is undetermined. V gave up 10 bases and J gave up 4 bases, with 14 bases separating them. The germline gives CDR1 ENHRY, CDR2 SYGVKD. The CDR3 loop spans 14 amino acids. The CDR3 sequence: CATHGGLYNSPLHF. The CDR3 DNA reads TGTGCCACTCATGGTGGGCTATATAATTCACCCCTCCACTTT.

CDR3: CASSQRGASDIQYF. Here the CDR3 DNA reads TGTGCCAGCAGCCAGAGGGGGGCAAGTGACATTCAGTACTTC. This chain connects TRBV7-9 to TRBJ2-4; either TRBD1 or TRBD2 may fit D (6 bases each). Trimming stripped 5 bases from V and 8 bases from J, with 16 bases between. Germline CDR1 is SEHNR and CDR2 is FQNEAQ (reference sequence). This CDR3 comprises 14 residues.

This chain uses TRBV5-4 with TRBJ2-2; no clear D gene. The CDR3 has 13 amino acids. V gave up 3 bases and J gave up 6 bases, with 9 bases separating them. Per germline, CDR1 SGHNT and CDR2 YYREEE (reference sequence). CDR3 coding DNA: TGTGCCAGCAGCTCGCAGGTCCCCGGGGAGCTGTTTTTT. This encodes CASSSQVPGELFF.

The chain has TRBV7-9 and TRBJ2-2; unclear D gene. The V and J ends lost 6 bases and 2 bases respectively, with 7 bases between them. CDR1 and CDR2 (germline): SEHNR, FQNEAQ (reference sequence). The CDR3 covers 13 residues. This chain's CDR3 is CASSGKNTGELFF. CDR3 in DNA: TGTGCCAGCAGTGGGAAAAACACCGGGGAGCTGTTTTTT.

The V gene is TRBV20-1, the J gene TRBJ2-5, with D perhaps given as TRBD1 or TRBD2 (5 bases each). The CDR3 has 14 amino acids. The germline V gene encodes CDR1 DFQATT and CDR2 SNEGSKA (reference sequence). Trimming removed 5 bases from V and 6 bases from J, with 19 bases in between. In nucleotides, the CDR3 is TGCAGTGCTTCTGTCTCCGGGACCGATAAGACCCAGTACTTC. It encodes CSASVSGTDKTQYF.

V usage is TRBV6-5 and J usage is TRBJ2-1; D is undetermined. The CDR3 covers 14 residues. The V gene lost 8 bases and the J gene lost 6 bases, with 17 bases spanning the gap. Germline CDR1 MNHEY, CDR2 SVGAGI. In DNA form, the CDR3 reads TGTGCCAGCTCGGACCAGCACCCCTGCAATGAGCAGTTCTTC. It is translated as CASSDQHPCNEQFF.

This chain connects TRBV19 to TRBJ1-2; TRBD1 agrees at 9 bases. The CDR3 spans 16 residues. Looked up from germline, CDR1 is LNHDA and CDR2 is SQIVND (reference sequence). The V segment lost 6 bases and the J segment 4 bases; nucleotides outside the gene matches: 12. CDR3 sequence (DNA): TGTGCCAGTAGCCCGAGCGCGGGACAGGGAAGCTATGGCTACACCTTC. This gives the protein CASSPSAGQGSYGYTF.

In nucleotides, the CDR3 is TGTGCCAGCAGCTTAGTCGACAGCGGGAATCAGCCCCAGCATTTT. As protein: CASSLVDSGNQPQHF. The chain links TRBV7-8 to TRBJ1-5; possibly TRBD1 for D (5 bases). Trimming took 1 base from V and 4 from J, leaving 11 bases between them. The CDR3 consists of 15 residues. The germline gives CDR1 SGHVS, CDR2 FQNEAQ.

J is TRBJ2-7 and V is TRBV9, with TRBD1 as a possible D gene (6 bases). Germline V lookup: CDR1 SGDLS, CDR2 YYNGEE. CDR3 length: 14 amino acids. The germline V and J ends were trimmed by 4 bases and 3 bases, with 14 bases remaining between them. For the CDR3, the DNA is TGTGCCAGCAGCCCTCGACAGGCGGTCTACGAGCAGTACTTC. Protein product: CASSPRQAVYEQYF. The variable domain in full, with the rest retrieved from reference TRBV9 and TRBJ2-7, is DSGVTQTPKHLITATGQRVTLRCSPRSGDLSVYWYQQSLDQGLQFLIQYYNGEERAKGNILERFSAQQFPDLHSELNLSSLELGDSALYFCASSPRQAVYEQYFGPGTRLTVT.

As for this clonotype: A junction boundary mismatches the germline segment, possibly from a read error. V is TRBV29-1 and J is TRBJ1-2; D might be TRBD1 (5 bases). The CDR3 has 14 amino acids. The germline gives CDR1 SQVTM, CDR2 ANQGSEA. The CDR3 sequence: CGVEVQGPFYGYTF. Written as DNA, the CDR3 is TGCGGCGTGGAAGTTCAGGGACCCTTCTATGGCTACACCTTC.

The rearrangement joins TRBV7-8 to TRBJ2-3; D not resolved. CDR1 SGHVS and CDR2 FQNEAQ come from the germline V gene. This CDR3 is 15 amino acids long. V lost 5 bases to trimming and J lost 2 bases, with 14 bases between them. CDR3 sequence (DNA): TGTGCCAGCAGCCCCAGACCTATGGACACAGATACGCAGTATTTT. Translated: CASSPRPMDTDTQYF.

In DNA form, the CDR3 reads TGTGCCAGCAGCCCCTCCAGCGGGAGGGTACAAGAGACCCAGTACTTC. It encodes CASSPSSGRVQETQYF. The J gene is TRBJ2-5, the V gene TRBV7-9, with 10 nucleotides matching TRBD2. The germline CDR1 and CDR2 sequences are SEHNR and FQNEAQ (reference sequence). Trimming cost V 5 bases and J 2 bases; bases outside gene matches: 8. The CDR3 is 16 residues long. Variable domain in full (rest from reference TRBV7-9 and TRBJ2-5): DTGVSQNPRHKITKRGQNVTFRCDPISEHNRLYWYRQTLGQGPEFLTYFQNEAQLEKSRLLSDRFSAERPKGSFSTLEIQRTEQGDSAMYLCASSPSSGRVQETQYFGPGTRLLVL.

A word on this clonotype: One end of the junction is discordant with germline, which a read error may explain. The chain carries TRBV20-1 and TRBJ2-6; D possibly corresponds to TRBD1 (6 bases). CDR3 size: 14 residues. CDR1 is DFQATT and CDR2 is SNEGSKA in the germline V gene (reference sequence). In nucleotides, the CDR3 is TGCAGTGCAAGAGACAGGCCTGGGGCCAACGTCCTGACTTTC. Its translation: CSARDRPGANVLTF.

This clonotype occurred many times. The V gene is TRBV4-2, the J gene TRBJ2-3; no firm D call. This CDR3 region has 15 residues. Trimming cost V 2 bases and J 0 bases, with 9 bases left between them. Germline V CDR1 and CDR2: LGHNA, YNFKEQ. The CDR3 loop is CASSQSGESTDTQYF. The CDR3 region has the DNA TGTGCCAGCAGCCAATCTGGAGAAAGCACAGATACGCAGTATTTT.

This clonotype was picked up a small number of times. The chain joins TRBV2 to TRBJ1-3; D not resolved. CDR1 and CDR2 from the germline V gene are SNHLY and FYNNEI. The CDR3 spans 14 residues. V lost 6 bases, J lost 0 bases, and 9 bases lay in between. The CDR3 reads CASRMSGSGNTIYF. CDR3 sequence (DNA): TGTGCCAGCAGGATGAGCGGCTCTGGAAACACCATATATTTT.

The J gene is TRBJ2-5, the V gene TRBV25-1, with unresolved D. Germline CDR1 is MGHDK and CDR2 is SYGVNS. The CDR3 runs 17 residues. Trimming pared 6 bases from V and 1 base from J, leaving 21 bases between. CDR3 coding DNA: TGTGCCAGCAGCACCGGAGTCGTCTCTGGAACCCAAGAGACCCAGTACTTC. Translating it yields CASSTGVVSGTQETQYF.

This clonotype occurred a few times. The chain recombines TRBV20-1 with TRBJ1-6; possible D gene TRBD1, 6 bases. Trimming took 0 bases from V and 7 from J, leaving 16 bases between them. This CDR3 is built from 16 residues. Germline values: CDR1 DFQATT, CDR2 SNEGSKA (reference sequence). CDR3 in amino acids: CSARDPKGGSNSPLHF. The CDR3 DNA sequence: TGCAGTGCTAGAGACCCGAAGGGGGGCAGCAATTCACCCCTCCACTTT.

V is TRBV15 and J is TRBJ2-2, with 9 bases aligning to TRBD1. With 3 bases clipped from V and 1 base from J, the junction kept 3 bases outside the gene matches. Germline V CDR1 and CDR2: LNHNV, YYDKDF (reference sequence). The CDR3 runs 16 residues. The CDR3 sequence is CATSRGTGRNTGELFF. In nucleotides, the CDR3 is TGTGCCACCAGCAGGGGGACAGGGAGGAACACCGGGGAGCTGTTTTTT.

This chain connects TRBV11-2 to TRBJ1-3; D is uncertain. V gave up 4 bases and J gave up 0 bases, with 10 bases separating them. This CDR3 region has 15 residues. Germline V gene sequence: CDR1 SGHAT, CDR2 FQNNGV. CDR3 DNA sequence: TGTGCCAGCAGCTCAGAAATGGTCTCTGGAAACACCATATATTTT. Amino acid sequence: CASSSEMVSGNTIYF.

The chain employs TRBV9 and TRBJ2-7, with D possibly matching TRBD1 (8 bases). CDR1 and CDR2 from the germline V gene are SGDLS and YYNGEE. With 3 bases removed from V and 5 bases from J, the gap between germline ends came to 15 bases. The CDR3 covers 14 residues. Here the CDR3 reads CASSAFTGGDEQYF. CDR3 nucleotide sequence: TGTGCCAGCAGCGCCTTCACAGGGGGGGACGAGCAGTACTTC. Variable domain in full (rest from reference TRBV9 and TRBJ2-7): DSGVTQTPKHLITATGQRVTLRCSPRSGDLSVYWYQQSLDQGLQFLIQYYNGEERAKGNILERFSAQQFPDLHSELNLSSLELGDSALYFCASSAFTGGDEQYFGPGTRLTVT.

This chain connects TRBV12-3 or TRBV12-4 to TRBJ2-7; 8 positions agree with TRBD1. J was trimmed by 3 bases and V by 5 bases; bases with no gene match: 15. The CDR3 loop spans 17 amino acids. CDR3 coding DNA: TGTGCCAGCAGTCGGTGGGAGGCAGGGGGCCTTCACTACGAGCAGTACTTC. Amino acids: CASSRWEAGGLHYEQYF.

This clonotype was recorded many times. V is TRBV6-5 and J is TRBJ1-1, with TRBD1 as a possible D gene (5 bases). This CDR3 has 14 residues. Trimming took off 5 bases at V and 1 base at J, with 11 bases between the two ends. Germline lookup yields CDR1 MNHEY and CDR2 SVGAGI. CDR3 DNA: TGTGCCAGCAGTGTAATCGGGGGGAACACTGAAGCTTTCTTT. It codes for CASSVIGGNTEAFF.

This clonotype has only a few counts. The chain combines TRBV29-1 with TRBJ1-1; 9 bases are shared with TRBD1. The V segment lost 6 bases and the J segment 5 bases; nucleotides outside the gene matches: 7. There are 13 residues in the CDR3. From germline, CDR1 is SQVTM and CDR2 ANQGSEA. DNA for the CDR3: TGCAGCGTAAAGGGGACAGGGAGGACTGAAGCTTTCTTT. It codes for CSVKGTGRTEAFF.